Sequencing of this TCR beta chain was carried out in a study of T cell responses to AZD1222 COVID-19 vaccine (dated by TCRdb to the early 2020s). At the level of the whole study: AZD1222 recipients with second doses at about 4 weeks or about 12 weeks were pooled, because spike-specific TCR depth and breadth did not differ between schedules. TCR sequencing covered about 230 trial participants: 207 given two doses of AZD1222 and approximately 26 given two doses of MenACWY control vaccine. Trial participants were enrolled by age into 18-55, 56-69 and 70-plus year subgroups, with roughly 160, 29 and 62 TCR-sequenced participants respectively.

Reading the germline V gene gives CDR1 SGHDT and CDR2 YYEEEE. From cysteine to phenylalanine, the CDR3 is 16 amino acids long. Of the read, only the CDR3 DNA is kept; its 48 bases are in frame from base 1. At the junction V is shortened by 4 bases and J by 1 base; bases outside the gene matches: 7. In the case of this clone: Its specific antigen is unknown. Base qualities are not provided; no much larger clone lies one nucleotide away.

In light of the paper, this sample's time point label describes: baseline before first vaccination. Vaccinee samples came from UK trials COV001 and COV002, including a single-blind randomized controlled phase 2/3 trial of AZD1222 (ChAdOx1 nCoV-19) in healthy adults. For TCRbeta chain sequencing, PBMC samples were collected from trial participants at day 0 and at day 28 after the second dose. The CDR3 regions of human TCRbeta chains were analyzed by immunosequencing. From the authors' description of their analysis: TCRs in the repertoires were matched against a reference library of SARS-CoV-2-specific TCRs that had been generated with the MIRA antigen-specificity platform. Breadth meant the fraction of unique TCRs that were SARS-CoV-2-associated, whereas depth meant the fraction of total T cells that were SARS-CoV-2-associated. Using the MIRA data, each spike-specific TCR was mapped to the spike region that the TCR reacts to and placed in a CD4 or CD8 class. Log10-transformed breadth and depth values were compared by one-way ANOVA with Sidak's multiple comparisons tests. TCRdb re-hosts the immuneACCESS table, in-frame sequences only. Its copies lack some clones; in the studies checked, an unresolved V gene accounts for under half of them, and the cause for the rest is not known. V and J calls and clone size are those listed in that table; D and trimming were worked out from the DNA. In this sample the table shows 90,000 to 150,000 clones, roughly 84% of which occur a single time. The ten largest clones take up 8.5% to 10% of the sample.

What the authors observed across the whole study: Because no samples from the day 14 peak response were available, repertoires could be characterized only after the peak T cell response. The vaccine-associated CD4 TCRs covered the entire spike protein, and the dominant responses fell in regions 160-218 and 743-854. The 56-69-year group was small, and its depth increase did not reach significance, likely because of low power. Most participants were white British and females outnumbered males, and the authors suggested that clonal diversity may have been underestimated. After two AZD1222 doses, both the breadth and the depth of spike-specific TCRs were significantly higher than at day 0 and than in MenACWY recipients. Reportedly, close to half of the unique spike-specific TCRs recognized epitopes lying outside the regions that are mutated in the B.1.351 and B.1.1.7 variants. Conclusions about previously exposed vaccinees were limited because only 5 or 6 AZD1222 recipients were SARS-CoV-2 seropositive at baseline.

The rearrangement combines TRBV5-6 with TRBJ1-5, with 8 bases in between that match TRBD1. Here the sequenced sample was peripheral blood, taken on day 0 of AZD1222 vaccination. The TCR originated in an adult in good health. The CDR3 region reads CASSIHDRGSNQPQHF. The bases are TGTGCCAGCAGCATTCACGACAGGGGAAGCAATCAGCCCCAGCATTTT.